This is a list of T cell receptor beta chains from one sample in a study of T cell repertoires in cytomegalovirus infection. One entry per CDR3 protein, called by TCRdb with MiXCR from the reads. Of about 600,000 distinct CDR3 sequences in the sample, 24% were seen once. Sequencing was carried out using CD8+ T cells from PBMCs. The receptor source for this set is a human donor in good health (CMV status not recorded). Some clones in this sample may be carry-over from other donors' samples. Both conserved end residues are part of each CDR3. D genes are given only for firm matches. The size field is filled for only some rows; it gives once, few, many or a size class.

d_call	j_call	v_call	clone_size	cdr3_aa	cdr3_nt
.	TRBJ2-7	TRBV14	.	CASSQERVTSYEQYF	TGTGCCAGCAGCCAAGAGAGGGTGACATCCTACGAGCAGTACTTC
TRBD1	TRBJ1-2	TRBV6-2/TRBV6-3	.	CASTQENDRDYGYTF	TGTGCCAGCACCCAAGAAAACGACAGGGACTATGGCTACACCTTC
.	TRBJ2-2	TRBV25-1	.	CASSEPAGITAGELFF	TGTGCCAGCAGTGAACCGGCGGGTATAACGGCCGGGGAGCTGTTTTTT
.	TRBJ2-5	TRBV2	few	CASKSSTGQRETQYF	TGTGCCAGCAAAAGCTCCACGGGGCAGAGGGAGACCCAGTACTTC
.	TRBJ2-3	TRBV2	few	CASFEQDAQGSTQYF	TGTGCCAGCTTTGAACAGGACGCCCAGGGTAGTACGCAGTATTTT
TRBD1	TRBJ1-5	TRBV28	few	CASSSHEDRGVQYSNQPQHF	TGTGCCAGCAGTTCCCACGAGGACAGGGGCGTCCAGTATAGCAATCAGCCCCAGCATTTT
.	TRBJ2-1	TRBV7-3	many	CASSFFSSSYNEQFF	TGTGCCAGCAGCTTTTTTTCCTCCTCCTACAATGAGCAGTTCTTC
.	TRBJ2-5	TRBV20-1	.	CSARDLRRGAQETQYF	TGCAGTGCTAGAGATTTGAGACGGGGGGCACAAGAGACCCAGTACTTC
.	TRBJ1-3	TRBV29-1	.	CSAGTDSGNTIYF	TGCAGCGCCGGGACGGACTCTGGAAACACCATATATTTT
.	TRBJ2-2	TRBV6-1	.	CASRSGTLATGELFF	TGTGCCAGCAGGTCCGGGACACTTGCCACCGGGGAGCTGTTTTTT
TRBD2	TRBJ2-3	TRBV7-2	many	CASSYGTTFTDTQYF	TGTGCCAGCAGCTACGGGACTACCTTCACAGATACGCAGTATTTT
.	TRBJ1-6	TRBV27	.	CASSLSRGRSPLHF	TGTGCCAGCAGTTTATCTCGGGGTCGCTCACCCCTCCACTTT
.	TRBJ1-2	TRBV4-1	.	CASSPREGNYGYTF	TGCGCCAGCAGCCCGAGGGAAGGGAACTATGGCTACACCTTC
.	TRBJ1-5	TRBV6-1	many	CASTQGNGQPQHF	TGTGCCAGCACCCAGGGTAATGGTCAGCCCCAGCATTTT
TRBD2	TRBJ2-7	TRBV9	few	CASSFPKRGATYEQYF	TGTGCCAGCAGCTTCCCGAAGCGGGGTGCTACCTACGAGCAGTACTTC
TRBD1	TRBJ1-2	TRBV13	few	CASSLGRGAFYGYTF	TGTGCCAGCAGCTTAGGCAGGGGGGCCTTTTACGGCTACACCTTC
.	TRBJ2-1	TRBV4-1	.	CASRDEGRNEQFF	TGCGCCAGCCGGGACGAGGGGCGTAATGAGCAGTTCTTC
TRBD1	TRBJ1-1	TRBV9	.	CASSVAGRGPGTEAFF	TGTGCCAGCAGCGTAGCGGGCAGGGGGCCGGGGACTGAAGCTTTCTTT
.	TRBJ2-2	TRBV12-3/TRBV12-4	many	CASSETASTGELFF	TGTGCCAGCAGCGAGACAGCTAGCACCGGGGAGCTGTTTTTT
TRBD1	TRBJ1-6	TRBV27	.	CASSLSPGQGNSPLHF	TGTGCCAGCAGTTTATCCCCGGGACAGGGAAATTCACCCCTCCACTTT
TRBD2	TRBJ2-3	TRBV28	few	CASSPRTSGGATDTQYF	TGTGCCAGCAGTCCCCGGACTAGCGGGGGGGCTACAGATACGCAGTATTTT
.	TRBJ1-5	TRBV2	.	CAIRNGFGNQPQHF	TGTGCCATCCGGAACGGTTTCGGCAATCAGCCCCAGCATTTT
.	TRBJ2-3	TRBV4-1	.	CASSQDAPSSDTQYF	TGCGCCAGCAGCCAAGACGCCCCGTCGTCAGATACGCAGTATTTT
TRBD1	TRBJ2-5	TRBV9	.	CASSLRTGGAETQYF	TGTGCCAGCAGCTTACGGACAGGGGGCGCGGAGACCCAGTACTTC